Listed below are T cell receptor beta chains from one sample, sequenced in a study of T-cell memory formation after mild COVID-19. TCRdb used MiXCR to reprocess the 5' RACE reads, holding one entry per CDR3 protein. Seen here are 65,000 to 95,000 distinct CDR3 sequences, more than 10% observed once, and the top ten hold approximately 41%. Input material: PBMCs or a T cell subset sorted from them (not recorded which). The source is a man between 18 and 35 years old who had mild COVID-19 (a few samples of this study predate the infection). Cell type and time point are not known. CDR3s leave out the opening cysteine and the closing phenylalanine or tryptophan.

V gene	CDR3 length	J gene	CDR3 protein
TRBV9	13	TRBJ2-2	ASKLGLGGTGELF
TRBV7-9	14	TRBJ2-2	ASSSMGQGDTGELF
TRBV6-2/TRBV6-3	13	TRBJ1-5	ASSGRPDGNQPQH
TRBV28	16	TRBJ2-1	ASRSGLAGKSTYNEQF
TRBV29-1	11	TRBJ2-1	SVEALSGNEQF
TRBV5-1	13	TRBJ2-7	ASSPLNAPRHEQY
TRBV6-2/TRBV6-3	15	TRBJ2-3	ASSYSGAGEGTDTQY
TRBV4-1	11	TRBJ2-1	ASSQRAYNEQF
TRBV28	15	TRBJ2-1	ASSTIRLAGGPDEQF
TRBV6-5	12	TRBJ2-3	ASIPSGGSDTQY
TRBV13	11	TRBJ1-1	ASSWRGATEAF
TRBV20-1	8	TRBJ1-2	SAMDYGYT
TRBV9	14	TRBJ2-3	ASSVEGLGLTDTQY
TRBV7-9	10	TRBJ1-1	ALVGGNTEAF
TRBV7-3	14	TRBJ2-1	ASSLNGNADYNEQF
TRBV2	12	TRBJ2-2	ASSVNPNTGELF
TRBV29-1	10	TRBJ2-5	SGQGLGETQY
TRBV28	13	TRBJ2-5	ASSPRGLGVGTQY
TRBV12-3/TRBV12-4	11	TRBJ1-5	ASSRGAYQPQH
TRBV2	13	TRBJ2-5	ASSEFEVRGETQY
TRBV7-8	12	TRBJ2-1	ASSKTSGAHEQF
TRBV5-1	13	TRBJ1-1	ASSLGFGMNTEAF
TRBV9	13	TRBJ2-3	ASSASASGKDTQY
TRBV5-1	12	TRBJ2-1	ASSLEAPRYEQF
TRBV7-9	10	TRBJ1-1	ASSLGVFEAF
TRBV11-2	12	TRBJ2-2	ASSLAANTGELF
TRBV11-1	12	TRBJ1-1	ASSPTGGDTEAF
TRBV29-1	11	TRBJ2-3	SVPGGAEDTQY
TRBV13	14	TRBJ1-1	ASSTVEGAGRAEAF
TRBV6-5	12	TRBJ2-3	ASSTDRSIDTQY
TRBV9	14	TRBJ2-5	ASSAPTSGVGETQY
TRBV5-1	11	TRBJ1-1	ASSVDPDGEAF
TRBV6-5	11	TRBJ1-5	ASSYGSNQPQH
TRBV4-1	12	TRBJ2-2	ASSPTWGGGELF
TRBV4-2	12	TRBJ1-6	ASSQAGGNSPLH
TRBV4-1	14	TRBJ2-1	ASSPLTGGAGNEQF
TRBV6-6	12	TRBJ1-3	ASSSRTGRHTIY
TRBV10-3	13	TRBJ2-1	AIRQRGESYNEQF
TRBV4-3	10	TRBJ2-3	ASSLSRDTQY
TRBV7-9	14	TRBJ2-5	ASSSTLSWGGETQY
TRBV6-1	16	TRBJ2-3	ASSTIGLAGPSTDTQY
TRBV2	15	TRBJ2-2	ASSTTGHSPNTGELF
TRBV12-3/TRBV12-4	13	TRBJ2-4	ASSASAGAKNIQY
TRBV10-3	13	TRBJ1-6	AISESTGTGSPLH
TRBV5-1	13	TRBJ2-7	ASSARQGSPYEQY
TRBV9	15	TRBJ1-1	ASSPEGSGGQGLEAF
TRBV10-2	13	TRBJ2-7	ASSEATSGGWEQY
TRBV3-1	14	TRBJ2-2	ASSDSTGGWTGELF
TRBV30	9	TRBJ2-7	AWGPAYEQY
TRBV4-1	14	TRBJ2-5	ASSRDGGASGETQY
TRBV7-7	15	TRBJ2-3	ASSLEYLGTHTDTQY
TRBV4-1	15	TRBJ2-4	ASSQGPAGGDKNIQY
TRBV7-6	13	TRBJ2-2	ASSADGGPTGELY
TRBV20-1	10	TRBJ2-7	SASGGPYEQY
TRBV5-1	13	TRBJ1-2	ASSLGTGGYDGYT
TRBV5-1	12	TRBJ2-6	ASSLYSGANVLT
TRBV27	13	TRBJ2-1	ASSLLESSYNEQF
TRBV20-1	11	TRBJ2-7	SARDLRGYEQY
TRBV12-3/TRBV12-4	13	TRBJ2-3	ASSLRSGNTDTQY
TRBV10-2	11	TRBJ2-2	ATQLGGTGELF